This TCR beta chain was found in a study of blood T cell repertoires in COVID-19. Study-wide background: PBMCs, B-cell-depleted T cells, or T cells were the source of the cDNA or gDNA that made up the material.

Donors of Cohort 3 who recovered were those that had two negative PCRs, clearance, or symptom resolution. In the original analysis: Amplification from reference gene primers served as the basis for estimated nucleated cell counts. Measured with immunoSEQ multiplex PCR; TCRdb has only the in-frame clones, and not every one. Clonal size and the V and J genes are those of that table, whereas D and trimming came from the DNA. Here the sample spans about 140,000 clones, around four fifths being singletons. V dropped 0 bases and J dropped 7; count of bases not matched to a gene: 4. This CDR3 comprises 15 residues. Germline CDR1 reads WNHNN; CDR2 reads SYGVQD (reference sequence).

The chain has TRBV10-1 and TRBJ2-4, with TRBD1 matching 9 bases. The sample was PBMCs or T cells enriched from blood (not recorded which). The source of this sequence is a woman aged 40 to 55 who had recovered from COVID-19. This chain's CDR3 is CASSESGDRGNIQYF. The CDR3 DNA reads as TGCGCCAGCAGTGAGTCGGGCGACAGGGGGAACATTCAGTACTTC.